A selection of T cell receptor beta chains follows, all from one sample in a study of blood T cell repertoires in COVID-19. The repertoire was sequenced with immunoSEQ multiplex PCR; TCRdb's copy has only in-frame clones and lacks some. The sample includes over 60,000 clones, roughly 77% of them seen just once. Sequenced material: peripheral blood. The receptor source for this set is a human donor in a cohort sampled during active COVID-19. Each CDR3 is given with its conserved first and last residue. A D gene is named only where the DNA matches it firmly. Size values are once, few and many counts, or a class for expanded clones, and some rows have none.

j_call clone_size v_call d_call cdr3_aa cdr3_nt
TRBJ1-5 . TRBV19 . CASSIERRQPQHF TGTGCCAGTAGTATAGAGAGAAGACAGCCCCAGCATTTT
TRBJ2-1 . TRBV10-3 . CAISAGHSYNEQFF TGTGCCATCAGTGCGGGACACTCCTACAATGAGCAGTTCTTC
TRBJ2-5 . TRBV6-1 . CASSEGAGRLETQYF TGTGCCAGCAGTGAAGGGGCAGGCAGGTTGGAGACCCAGTACTTC
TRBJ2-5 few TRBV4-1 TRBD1 CASSQGQGMETQYF TGCGCCAGCAGCCAGGGACAGGGTATGGAGACCCAGTACTTC
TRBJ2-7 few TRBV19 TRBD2 CASSPASGTYEQYF TGTGCCAGTAGTCCGGCTAGCGGGACCTACGAGCAGTACTTC
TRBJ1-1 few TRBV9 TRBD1 CASSAGSQGSEAFF TGTGCCAGCAGCGCCGGTTCACAGGGGTCTGAAGCTTTCTTT
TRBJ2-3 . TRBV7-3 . CASSSLADTDTQYF TGTGCCAGCAGCTCGTTAGCGGACACAGATACGCAGTATTTT
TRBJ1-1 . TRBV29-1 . CSVEVGTGANTEAFF TGCAGCGTTGAGGTTGGAACAGGAGCGAACACTGAAGCTTTCTTT
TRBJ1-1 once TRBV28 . CASTSNIAEAFF TGTGCCAGCACTTCAAACATAGCGGAAGCTTTCTTT
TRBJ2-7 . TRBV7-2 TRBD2 CASSPTGLAAAYEQYF TGTGCCAGCAGCCCCACGGGACTAGCGGCTGCCTACGAGCAGTACTTC
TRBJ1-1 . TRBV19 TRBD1 CASTTGGSMNTEAFF TGTGCCAGTACCACAGGGGGATCCATGAACACTGAAGCTTTCTTT
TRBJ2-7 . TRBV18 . CASSLTITREQYF TGTGCCAGCTCACTCACTATTACTAGAGAGCAGTACTTC
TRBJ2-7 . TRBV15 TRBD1 CATSRATGPSYEQYF TGTGCCACCAGCAGAGCGACAGGGCCATCCTACGAGCAGTACTTC
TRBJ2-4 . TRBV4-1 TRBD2 CASSQDWRGIRTSGRSIIQYF TGCGCCAGCAGCCAAGATTGGAGGGGGATCAGGACTAGCGGGAGAAGTATCATTCAGTACTTC
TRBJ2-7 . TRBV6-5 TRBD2 CASLILAGNYEQYF TGTGCCAGCCTTATACTAGCGGGGAACTACGAGCAGTACTTC
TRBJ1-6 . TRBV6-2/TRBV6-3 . CASSRDLPNSPLHF TGTGCCAGCAGCCGGGACTTGCCTAATTCACCCCTCCACTTT
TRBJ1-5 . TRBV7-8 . CASSLGGEQPQHF TGTGCCAGCAGCCTCGGTGGGGAGCAGCCCCAGCATTTT
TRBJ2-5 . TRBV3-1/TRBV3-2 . CASSHRGARETQYF TGTGCCAGCAGCCATCGTGGGGCTCGGGAGACCCAGTACTTC
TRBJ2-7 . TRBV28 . CASSLLRTESGEQYF TGTGCCAGCAGTTTACTCCGGACAGAGTCGGGGGAGCAGTACTTC
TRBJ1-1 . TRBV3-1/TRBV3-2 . CASTLRGPRNTEAFF TGTGCCAGCACGCTCAGGGGACCCCGGAACACTGAAGCTTTCTTT
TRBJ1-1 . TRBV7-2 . CASSSRTSRSEAFF TGTGCCAGCAGCTCGCGAACCTCCCGATCTGAAGCTTTCTTT
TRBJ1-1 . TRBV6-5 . CASSYRGGGTEAFF TGTGCCAGCAGTTATCGGGGAGGCGGAACTGAAGCTTTCTTT
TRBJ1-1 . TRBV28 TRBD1 CASSSGTVQNTEAFF TGTGCCAGCAGTTCCGGGACAGTGCAGAACACTGAAGCTTTCTTT
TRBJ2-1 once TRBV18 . CASSPWRASYNEQFF TGTGCCAGCTCACCATGGAGGGCCTCCTACAATGAGCAGTTCTTC
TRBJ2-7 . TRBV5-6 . CASSNPPGSYEQYF TGTGCCAGCAGCAATCCCCCAGGCTCCTACGAGCAGTACTTC
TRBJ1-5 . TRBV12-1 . CASSLRTASQPQHF TGTGCCAGCAGCCTTCGGACAGCTAGTCAGCCCCAGCATTTT
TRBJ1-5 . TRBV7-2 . CASSLALGYQPQHF TGTGCCAGCAGCTTAGCGCTCGGGTATCAGCCCCAGCATTTT
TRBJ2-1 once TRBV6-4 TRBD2 CASSEAGGSYNEQFF TGTGCCAGCAGTGAAGCGGGAGGGTCCTACAATGAGCAGTTCTTC
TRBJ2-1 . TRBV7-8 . CASSLAGTGGGLTLAGGPVQFF TGTGCCAGCAGCCTGGCCGGGACAGGGGGCGGTCTAACTCTAGCGGGAGGGCCAGTGCAGTTCTTC
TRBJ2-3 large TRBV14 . CASSLRAATDTQYF TGTGCCAGCAGTCTGAGGGCGGCAACAGATACGCAGTATTTT
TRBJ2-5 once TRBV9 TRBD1 CASSVGHRGAQETQYF TGTGCCAGCAGCGTAGGTCACAGGGGTGCTCAAGAGACCCAGTACTTC
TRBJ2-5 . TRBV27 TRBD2 CASSGGTSGTETQYF TGTGCCAGCAGCGGTGGGACTAGCGGGACTGAGACCCAGTACTTC
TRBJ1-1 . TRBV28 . CASSLGGKAFF TGTGCCAGCAGTTTAGGGGGGAAGGCTTTCTTT
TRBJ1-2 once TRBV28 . CATTRSYGYTF TGTGCCACGACAAGGTCGTATGGCTACACCTTC
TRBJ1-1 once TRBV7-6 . CASSPSTGGMNTEAFF TGTGCCAGCAGCCCCTCCACCGGGGGGATGAACACTGAAGCTTTCTTT
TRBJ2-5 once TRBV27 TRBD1 CASSSPGQGAETQYF TGTGCCAGCAGTTCCCCGGGACAGGGGGCGGAGACCCAGTACTTC
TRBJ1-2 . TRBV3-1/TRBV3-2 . CASSQDISPRGGYTF TGTGCCAGCAGCCAAGATATTAGTCCTCGGGGTGGCTACACCTTC
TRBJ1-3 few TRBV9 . CASSDSGNTIYF TGTGCCAGCAGCGACAGTGGAAACACCATATATTTT
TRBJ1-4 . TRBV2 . CASSSRTSRGGLFF TGTGCCAGCAGCTCACGGACATCCCGGGGGGGACTGTTTTTT
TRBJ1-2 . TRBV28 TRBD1 CASSSNPPTGVYGYTF TGTGCCAGCAGCAGCAATCCCCCGACAGGGGTCTATGGCTACACCTTC
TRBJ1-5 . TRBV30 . CAWSVPVLGGRKPQHF TGTGCCTGGAGTGTACCCGTTCTCGGGGGGCGGAAGCCCCAGCATTTT
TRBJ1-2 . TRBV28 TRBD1 CASDLQGGDGYTF TGTGCCAGCGATCTACAGGGGGGGGATGGCTACACCTTC
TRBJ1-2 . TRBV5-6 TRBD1 CASSPRPGTGEGYTF TGTGCCAGCAGCCCTAGACCGGGGACAGGGGAAGGCTACACCTTC
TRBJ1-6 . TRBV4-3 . CASSQDTGTYNSPLHF TGCGCCAGCAGCCAAGATACAGGGACCTATAATTCACCCCTCCACTTT
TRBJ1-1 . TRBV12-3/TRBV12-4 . CASSSTGRPEAFF TGTGCCAGCAGTTCGACAGGCCGTCCTGAAGCTTTCTTT
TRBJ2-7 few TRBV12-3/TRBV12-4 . CASAKISYEQYF TGTGCCAGTGCTAAGATCTCCTACGAGCAGTACTTC
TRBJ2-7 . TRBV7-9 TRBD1 CASSSPGQAGRQQYF TGTGCCAGCAGCTCCCCGGGACAGGCGGGAAGACAGCAGTACTTC
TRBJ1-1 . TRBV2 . CASSAPGSNTEAFF TGTGCCAGCAGCGCTCCCGGGTCGAACACTGAAGCTTTCTTT
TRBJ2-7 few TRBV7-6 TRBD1 CASSTPPTGGSYEQYF TGTGCCAGCAGCACACCCCCGACAGGGGGCTCCTACGAGCAGTACTTC
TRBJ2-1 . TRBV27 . CASSLVGGATYNEQFF TGTGCCAGCAGTTTGGTAGGGGGGGCCACCTACAATGAGCAGTTCTTC